This T cell receptor beta chain was profiled in a study of CD8+CD57+ T cells in acquired aplastic anemia. The V end was cut by 2 bases, the J end by 4 bases, with 11 bases between. Looked up from germline, CDR1 is GTSNPN and CDR2 is SVGIG (reference sequence). The CDR3 has 13 amino acids. Template material for TCR beta VDJ and CDR3 profiling consisted of genomic DNA. TCRdb fed the reads into MiXCR, producing one record per CDR3 protein. The sample has about 220,000 distinct CDR3 sequences; 45% to 50% are singletons. This clonotype came up a few times. By flow cytometry, patients selected for sequencing had shown an expansion of CD8+CD57+ cells.

This chain uses TRBV30 with TRBJ1-2, with D uncertain. Sequences were obtained from sorted CD4+, CD8+, or CD8+CD57+ T cells (not recorded which) from PBMCs. The TCR originated in a human donor with aplastic anemia. The CDR3 reads CAWSTQEGYGYTF. For the CDR3, the DNA is TGTGCCTGGAGTACTCAGGAGGGCTATGGCTACACCTTC.